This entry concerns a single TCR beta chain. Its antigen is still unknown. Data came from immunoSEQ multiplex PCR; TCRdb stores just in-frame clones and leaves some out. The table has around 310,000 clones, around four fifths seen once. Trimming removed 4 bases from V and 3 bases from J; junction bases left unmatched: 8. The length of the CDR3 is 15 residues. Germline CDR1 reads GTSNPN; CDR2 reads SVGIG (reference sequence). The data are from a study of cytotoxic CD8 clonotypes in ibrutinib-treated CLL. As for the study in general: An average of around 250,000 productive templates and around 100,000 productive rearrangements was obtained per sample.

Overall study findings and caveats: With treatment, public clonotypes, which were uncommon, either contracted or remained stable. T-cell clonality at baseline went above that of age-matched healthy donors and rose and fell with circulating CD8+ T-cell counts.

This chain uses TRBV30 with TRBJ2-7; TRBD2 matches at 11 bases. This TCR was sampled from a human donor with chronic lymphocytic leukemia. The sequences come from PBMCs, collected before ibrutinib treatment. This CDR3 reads CAWTPPGLAGYEQYF. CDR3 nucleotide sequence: TGTGCCTGGACTCCACCAGGACTAGCGGGCTACGAGCAGTACTTC. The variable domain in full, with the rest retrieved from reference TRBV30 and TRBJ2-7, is SQTIHQWPATLVQPVGSPLSLECTVEGTSNPNLYWYRQAAGRGLQLLFYSVGIGQISSEVPQNLSASRPQDRQFILSSKKLLLSDSGFYLCAWTPPGLAGYEQYFGPGTRLTVT.